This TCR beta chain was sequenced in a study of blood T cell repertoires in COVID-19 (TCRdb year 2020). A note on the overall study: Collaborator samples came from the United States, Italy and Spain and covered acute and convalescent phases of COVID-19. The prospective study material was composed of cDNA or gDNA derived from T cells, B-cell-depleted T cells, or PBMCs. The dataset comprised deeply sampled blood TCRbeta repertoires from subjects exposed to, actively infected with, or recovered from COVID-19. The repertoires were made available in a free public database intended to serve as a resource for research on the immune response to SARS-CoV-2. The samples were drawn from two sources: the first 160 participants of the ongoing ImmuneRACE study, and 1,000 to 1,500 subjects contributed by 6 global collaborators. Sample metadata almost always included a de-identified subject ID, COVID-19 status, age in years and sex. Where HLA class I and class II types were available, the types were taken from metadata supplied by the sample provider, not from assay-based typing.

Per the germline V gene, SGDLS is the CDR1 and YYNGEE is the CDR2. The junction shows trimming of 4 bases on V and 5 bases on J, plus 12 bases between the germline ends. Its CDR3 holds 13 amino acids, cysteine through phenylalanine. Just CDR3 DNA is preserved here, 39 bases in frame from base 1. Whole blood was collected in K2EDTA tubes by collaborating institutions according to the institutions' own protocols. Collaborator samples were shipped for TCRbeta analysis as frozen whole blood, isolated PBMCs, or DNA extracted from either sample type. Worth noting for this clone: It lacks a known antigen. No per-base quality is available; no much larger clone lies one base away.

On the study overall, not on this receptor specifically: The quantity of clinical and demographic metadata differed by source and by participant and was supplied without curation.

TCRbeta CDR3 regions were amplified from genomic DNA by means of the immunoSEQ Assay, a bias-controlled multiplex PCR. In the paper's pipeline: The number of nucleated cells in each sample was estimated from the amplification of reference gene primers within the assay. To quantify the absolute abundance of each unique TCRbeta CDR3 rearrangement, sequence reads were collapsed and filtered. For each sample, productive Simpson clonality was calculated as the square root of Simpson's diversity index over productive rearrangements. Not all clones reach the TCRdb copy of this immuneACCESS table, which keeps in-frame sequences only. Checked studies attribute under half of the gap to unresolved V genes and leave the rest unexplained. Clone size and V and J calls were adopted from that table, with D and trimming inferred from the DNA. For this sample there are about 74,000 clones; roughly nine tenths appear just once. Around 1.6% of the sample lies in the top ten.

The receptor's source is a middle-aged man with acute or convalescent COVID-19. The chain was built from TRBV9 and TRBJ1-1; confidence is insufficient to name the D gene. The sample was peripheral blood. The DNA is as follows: TGTGCCAGCAGCCCCTCGGGGTGGACTGAAGCTTTCTTT. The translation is CASSPSGWTEAFF.